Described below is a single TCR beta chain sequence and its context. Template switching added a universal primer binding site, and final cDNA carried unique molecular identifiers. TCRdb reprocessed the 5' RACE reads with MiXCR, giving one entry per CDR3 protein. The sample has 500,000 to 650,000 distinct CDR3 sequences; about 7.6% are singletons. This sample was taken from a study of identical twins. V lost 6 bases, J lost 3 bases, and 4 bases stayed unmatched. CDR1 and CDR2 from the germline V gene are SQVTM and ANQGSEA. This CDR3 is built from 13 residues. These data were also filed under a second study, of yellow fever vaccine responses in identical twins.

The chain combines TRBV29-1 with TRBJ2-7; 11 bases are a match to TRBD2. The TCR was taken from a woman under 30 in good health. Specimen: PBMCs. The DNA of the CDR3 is TGCAGCGTCCCGGGACTAGCGGACTACGAGCAGTACTTC. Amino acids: CSVPGLADYEQYF.